Below are 30 T cell receptor beta chains sequenced from a single sample in a study of CD8 T cells in Susac syndrome. Reverse transcription of roughly 0.5 to 1 ug RNA was performed with random hexamers. Via MiXCR, TCRdb re-called the immunoSEQ multiplex PCR reads, giving one row per CDR3 protein. Among roughly 130,000 distinct CDR3 sequences listed, roughly 95% were seen once. The specimen was CD4+ T cells from PBMCs. The source is a human donor with Susac syndrome.

The CDR3 region is CASSQGSNSGRAYGYTF. CDR3 bases: TGTGCCAGCAGCCAAGGAAGCAATTCGGGCCGAGCCTATGGCTACACCTTC. The chain is built from TRBV3-1 and TRBJ1-2; D is unclear. V lost 1 base to trimming and J lost 4 bases, with 19 bases between them. Germline V gene lookup returns CDR1 LGHDT and CDR2 YNNKEL (reference sequence). The CDR3 sequence is 17 residues long.

The chain couples TRBV4-3 to TRBJ2-7, with 11 positions matching TRBD2. The ends lost 6 bases at V and 6 bases at J; junction bases unmatched: 10. This CDR3 is built from 15 residues. The germline V gene has CDR1 LGHNA and CDR2 YSLEER. The DNA of the CDR3 is TGCGCCAGCAGTTCGCAGACTAGCGGGGTGGGCGAGCAGTACTTC. Amino acid sequence: CASSSQTSGVGEQYF.

The CDR3 sequence is CASSPAGTELYEQYF. The CDR3 nucleotides are TGTGCCAGCAGCCCAGCCGGGACGGAACTCTACGAGCAGTACTTC. The rearrangement uses TRBV7-2 and TRBJ2-7; D is tentatively TRBD1 or TRBD2 (5 bases each). The CDR3 length is 15 residues. Germline V lookup: CDR1 SGHTA, CDR2 FQGNSA. Deletions cut 5 bases from V and 3 bases from J, with 17 bases between.

This chain uses TRBV10-3 with TRBJ2-5; 13 positions match TRBD2. Germline V CDR1 and CDR2: ENHRY, SYGVKD. V gave up 8 bases and J gave up 2 bases; unmatched junction bases: 5. The CDR3 is made up of 15 amino acids. CDR3 DNA: TGTGCCATCGGGACTAGCGGGACGACGCAAGAGACCCAGTACTTC. Its protein product is CAIGTSGTTQETQYF.

The chain joins TRBV24-1 to TRBJ2-5; 8 positions agree with TRBD2. The CDR3 extends over 15 amino acids. From germline, CDR1 is KGHDR and CDR2 SFDVKD. V shed 3 bases and J 5 bases; nucleotides not matched to a gene: 7. CDR3 coding DNA: TGTGCCACCAGTGATGGAGCGGGAGCGGGTGAGACCCAGTACTTC. Translated, it gives CATSDGAGAGETQYF.

The chain links TRBV7-2 to TRBJ2-7; TRBD2 matches 8 bases. From germline, CDR1 is SGHTA and CDR2 FQGNSA. With V trimmed by 3 bases and J by 2 bases, 3 bases remained unmatched. This CDR3 has 14 residues. The CDR3 region has the DNA TGTGCCAGCAGCTTTGTCGGGAGGGCCTACGAGCAGTACTTC. Residues: CASSFVGRAYEQYF.

The chain is built from TRBV18 and TRBJ1-5, with 7 bases identical to TRBD1. J gave up 5 bases and V 5 bases, and 6 bases lay outside the gene matches. The germline gives CDR1 KGHSH, CDR2 LQKENI. The CDR3 runs 14 residues. CDR3 DNA: TGTGCCAGCTCAGATAACAGGGGATATCAGCCCCAGCATTTT. This codes for CASSDNRGYQPQHF. The full variable domain, its missing parts supplied by reference TRBV18 and TRBJ1-5, is NAGVMQNPRHLVRRRGQEARLRCSPMKGHSHVYWYRQLPEEGLKFMVYLQKENIIDESGMPKERFSAEFPKEGPSILRIQQVVRGDSAAYFCASSDNRGYQPQHFGDGTRLSIL.

The chain employs TRBV7-9 and TRBJ2-1; possible D gene TRBD1, 6 bases. The V end was cut by 0 bases, the J end by 0 bases, with 15 bases between. This CDR3 contains 18 residues. In germline, CDR1 is SEHNR, CDR2 FQNEAQ (reference sequence). In DNA form, the CDR3 reads TGTGCCAGCAGCTTAGCGTGGGGGCTCGAGAGCTCCTACAATGAGCAGTTCTTC. It is translated as CASSLAWGLESSYNEQFF. The complete variable domain, with remaining parts taken from reference TRBV7-9 and TRBJ2-1, reads DTGVSQNPRHKITKRGQNVTFRCDPISEHNRLYWYRQTLGQGPEFLTYFQNEAQLEKSRLLSDRFSAERPKGSFSTLEIQRTEQGDSAMYLCASSLAWGLESSYNEQFFGPGTRLTVL.

The rearrangement joins TRBV20-1 to TRBJ1-5; possibly TRBD1 for D (6 bases). There are 12 residues in the CDR3. Looked up from germline, CDR1 is DFQATT and CDR2 is SNEGSKA (reference sequence). Trimming pared 5 bases from V and 3 bases from J, leaving 8 bases between. CDR3 amino acids: CSAGQTNQPQHF. CDR3 in DNA: TGCAGTGCTGGACAGACCAATCAGCCCCAGCATTTT.

The rearrangement uses TRBV2 and TRBJ2-3, with unresolved D. Germline assignment: CDR1 SNHLY and CDR2 FYNNEI. CDR3 length equals 10 residues. V shed 11 bases and J shed 1 base, with 4 bases lying between them. The CDR3 coding sequence is TGTGCCTGCGGCACAGATACGCAGTATTTT. This encodes CACGTDTQYF.

The chain uses TRBV28 and TRBJ1-2; no definite D call. The V gene lost 10 bases and the J gene lost 5 bases, with 14 bases spanning the gap. This CDR3 region has 12 residues. Germline CDR1 and CDR2: MDHEN and SYDVKM. In DNA form, the CDR3 reads TGTGCCACCGTCGGAAGGAGATATGGCTACACCTTC. Protein sequence: CATVGRRYGYTF.

The V and J genes are TRBV29-1 and TRBJ2-1, with TRBD2 matching 12 bases. The CDR3 has 16 amino acids. Germline loops: CDR1 SQVTM, CDR2 ANQGSEA. CDR3 sequence (DNA): TGCACCGAAGCCCCTCTAGCGGGAGGGATGTACAATGAGCAGTTCTTC. Its protein product is CTEAPLAGGMYNEQFF.

The chain has TRBV12-3 or TRBV12-4 and TRBJ2-2; 9 bases align to TRBD1. Losses at the gene ends were 6 bases for V and 5 bases for J; bases not matched to a gene: 4. This CDR3 is 14 amino acids long. CDR3: CASSKTGGTGELFF. The CDR3 DNA is TGTGCCAGCAGCAAGACAGGGGGGACCGGGGAGCTGTTTTTT.

The V gene is TRBV5-4, the J gene TRBJ2-3; 7 bases match TRBD1. V trimming: 4 bases; J trimming: 10 bases; junction bases outside the gene matches: 15. The CDR3 loop spans 15 amino acids. CDR1 is SGHNT and CDR2 is YYREEE in the germline V gene (reference sequence). CDR3 in DNA: TGTGCCAGCAGCCTAGGACAGGAACCTACCCTTGCGCAGTATTTT. Translated, it gives CASSLGQEPTLAQYF.

The chain uses TRBV20-1 and TRBJ2-1; 9 nucleotides align to TRBD1. Germline lookup yields CDR1 DFQATT and CDR2 SNEGSKA (reference sequence). V dropped 1 base and J dropped 5; count of bases not matched to a gene: 9. The CDR3 is 16 amino acids. The chain's CDR3 is CSARVPPGQGNNEQFF. The CDR3 DNA follows: TGCAGTGCTAGAGTCCCCCCGGGACAGGGTAACAATGAGCAGTTCTTC.

The gene calls are TRBV28 and TRBJ1-2; D possibly corresponds to TRBD1 (6 bases). Germline V gene data show CDR1 as MDHEN and CDR2 as SYDVKM. The CDR3 has 14 amino acids. V was trimmed by 2 bases and J by 6 bases, leaving 13 bases between them. The CDR3 region is CASSLAAGANGYTF. CDR3 DNA sequence: TGTGCCAGCAGTTTAGCGGCAGGGGCTAATGGCTACACCTTC.

The genes are TRBV30 and TRBJ2-3; D not certain. The CDR3 has 13 amino acids. Germline V gene lookup returns CDR1 GTSNPN and CDR2 SVGIG (reference sequence). Trimming left V 2 bases short and J 2 bases short, with 8 bases between. For the CDR3, the DNA is TGTGCCTGGAGTATAACGAACACAGATACGCAGTATTTT. Its protein product is CAWSITNTDTQYF.

The CDR3 sequence is CASSYHRGSNQPQHF. The CDR3, as DNA: TGTGCCAGCAGTTACCACAGGGGCAGCAATCAGCCCCAGCATTTT. The chain joins TRBV6-2 or TRBV6-3 to TRBJ1-5, with 7 nucleotides matching TRBD1. Germline loops: CDR1 MNHEY, CDR2 SVGEGT. The V and J ends lost 2 bases and 1 base, in that order; junction bases with no gene match: 2. The CDR3 totals 15 residues.

A single count supports this clonotype. The V and J genes are TRBV2 and TRBJ1-2, with 11 bases lining up with TRBD1. The V gene end was trimmed by 3 bases and the J gene end by 5 bases; junction bases not matched to a gene: 14. Germline values: CDR1 SNHLY, CDR2 FYNNEI. This CDR3 is 18 amino acids long. CDR3 sequence reads: CASSEPNSGTGGSYGYTF. In nucleotides, the CDR3 is TGTGCCAGCAGTGAGCCAAACTCCGGGACAGGGGGTTCGTATGGCTACACCTTC.

V gene TRBV20-1 combines with J gene TRBJ2-7; 8 nucleotides line up with TRBD2. The CDR3 is made up of 13 amino acids. Trimming removed 1 base from V and 5 bases from J; junction bases left unmatched: 4. Germline V gene sequence: CDR1 DFQATT, CDR2 SNEGSKA (reference sequence). As DNA, the CDR3 is TGCAGTGCTAGAGCCAGCGGGAGCCACGAGCAGTACTTC. Amino acid sequence: CSARASGSHEQYF.

This sequence joins TRBV20-1 and TRBJ2-1, with TRBD2 matching 12 bases. Germline assignment: CDR1 DFQATT and CDR2 SNEGSKA (reference sequence). This CDR3 has 16 residues. The V and J ends lost 6 bases and 1 base, in that order; junction bases with no gene match: 7. In DNA, the CDR3 is TGCAGTGCCTCCGGACTAGCGGGAAGATCCTACAATGAGCAGTTCTTC. Translating gives CSASGLAGRSYNEQFF.

The V gene is TRBV25-1, the J gene TRBJ2-1; 10 nucleotides line up with TRBD2. CDR1 and CDR2 (germline): MGHDK, SYGVNS. With 2 bases clipped from V and 3 bases from J, the junction kept 1 base outside the gene matches. The CDR3 extends over 15 amino acids. The CDR3 DNA follows: TGTGCCAGCAGTGAAAGCGGGAGGGACTACAATGAGCAGTTCTTC. Translated: CASSESGRDYNEQFF.

This chain links TRBV20-1 with TRBJ2-5; TRBD2 agrees at 7 bases. Germline values: CDR1 DFQATT, CDR2 SNEGSKA (reference sequence). The CDR3 spans 15 residues. V lost 3 bases to trimming and J lost 2 bases; unmatched junction nucleotides: 9. CDR3: CSASDLTSEQETQYF. The CDR3 DNA sequence: TGCAGTGCTAGCGACCTTACTAGCGAGCAAGAGACCCAGTACTTC.

In the case of this clonotype: The junction does not match germline at one end; this may be a read error. V and J are TRBV20-1 and TRBJ2-1; a possible D gene is TRBD1 (5 bases). In germline, CDR1 is DFQATT, CDR2 SNEGSKA (reference sequence). The CDR3 contains 10 residues. The CDR3: CSASGQGRLF. The CDR3 DNA reads TGCAGTGCTAGTGGGCAGGGTAGGCTCTTC.

The rearrangement joins TRBV29-1 to TRBJ2-3; possible D gene TRBD2, 5 bases. Per the germline V gene, CDR1 is SQVTM and CDR2 is ANQGSEA. CDR3 length: 13 amino acids. The V end lost 5 bases, the J end lost 5 bases, and 14 bases lay between the germline ends. DNA for the CDR3: TGCAGCGTTCGTAGGACTTTAGAAGATACGCAGTATTTT. Encoded protein: CSVRRTLEDTQYF.

The CDR3 loop reads CSVVLERDLSYEQYF. The CDR3 DNA reads as TGCAGCGTTGTCCTCGAGCGGGACCTCTCCTACGAGCAGTACTTC. The rearrangement joins TRBV29-1 to TRBJ2-7, with 7 bases fitting TRBD2. J gave up 0 bases and V 4 bases, and 9 bases lay outside the gene matches. The CDR3 is 15 residues long. Germline V gives CDR1 SQVTM, CDR2 ANQGSEA.

The rearrangement uses TRBV27 and TRBJ2-1; D ambiguous. CDR1 is MNHEY, CDR2 SMNVEV, per germline (reference sequence). The CDR3 contains 15 residues. Trimming cost V 7 bases and J 0 bases, with 13 bases left between them. The CDR3 is CASNPVRSSYNEQFF. The CDR3 DNA is TGTGCCAGCAACCCGGTACGGAGCTCCTACAATGAGCAGTTCTTC.

The V gene is TRBV6-1, the J gene TRBJ1-2; 7 bases match TRBD1. CDR3 length equals 12 residues. The germline gives CDR1 MNHNS, CDR2 SASEGT. The junction had 5 bases not matched to a gene; V was cut back by 8 bases and J by 5 bases. In nucleotides, the CDR3 is TGTGCCAGCCTCGGACAGGTTTATGGCTACACCTTC. Translation gives CASLGQVYGYTF.

The chain links TRBV12-3 or TRBV12-4 to TRBJ2-1; 8 nucleotides align to TRBD2. With 3 bases clipped from V and 5 bases from J, the junction kept 6 bases outside the gene matches. This CDR3 spans 15 amino acids. The CDR3: CASSFALAGDNEQFF. The DNA for the CDR3 is TGTGCCAGCAGTTTTGCGCTAGCGGGCGACAATGAGCAGTTCTTC.

V gene TRBV24-1 combines with J gene TRBJ1-5; tentatively, D is TRBD1 (5 bases). Trimming took 4 bases from V and 8 from J, leaving 20 bases between them. CDR1 and CDR2 (germline): KGHDR, SFDVKD. This CDR3 comprises 16 residues. CDR3 sequence: CATSDSGGGEGEPQHF. CDR3 coding DNA: TGTGCCACCAGTGACTCGGGTGGGGGAGAGGGAGAGCCCCAGCATTTT.